This T cell receptor beta chain was identified in a study of T-cell reconstitution after alpha-beta-depleted transplantation in children listed by TCRdb under 2016. Regarding the complete study: T-cell immune reconstitution after TCRalphabeta/CD19-depleted allogeneic hematopoietic cell transplantation in children was quantitatively tracked in the study by means of TCR repertoire profiling.

CDR1 and CDR2, per the germline V gene (reference sequence), are DFQATT and SNEGSKA. Its CDR3 holds 15 amino acids, cysteine through phenylalanine. Of all the DNA, just the CDR3 is kept, 45 bases in frame from base 1. A distance of 9 bases separates the germline ends of V and J, which lose 0 bases and 1 base respectively. Libraries were prepared through PCR. Sequencing was performed on an Illumina HiSeq 2500. Molecular barcoding was employed in the preparation of TCR libraries, with unique molecular identifiers being used to normalize TCRbeta repertoire quantification. Using fastp trimming at Q25 and MiXCR clonotype assembly, TCRdb reanalyzed the public sequencing data and kept in-frame beta chains. Every distinct CDR3 protein forms one entry, paired with its most common genes and DNA. The sample contains approximately 420,000 distinct CDR3 sequences, under 13% of them found a single time. Of the sample, roughly 6% falls within the top ten clones.

This clonotype was found many times. Its antigen is still unknown. No clone much larger than this one lies a single base away; base qualities are absent. The clonotype originates from a human donor who donated a stem cell graft to a child with acute myeloid leukemia. This receptor chain uses TRBV20-1 and TRBJ2-2; the D gene cannot be named for sure. Sample: PBMCs from the stem cell graft donor, taken from the stem cell graft. The bases are TGCAGTGCTAGAGATGTCCGGAAGAACACCGGGGAGCTGTTTTTT. Its protein product is CSARDVRKNTGELFF.